This TCR beta chain was recovered during a study of shared clonotypes between healthy human individuals. Overall study context: Donors were a couple of women and three men aged 18 to 49. Study-wide results and caveats: In general, naive subsets displayed greater estimated richness than memory subsets did. The researchers took only blood, and tissue repertoires probably look different.

The CDR3 covers 15 residues. J lost 5 bases, V lost 6 bases, and 6 bases had no gene match. CDR1 and CDR2 from the germline V gene are MGHRA and YSYEKL. How the authors handled the data: There were no quality scores in the junction-only immunoSEQ sequences, so filtering differed. Generated by immunoSEQ multiplex PCR, the TCRdb table keeps only in-frame clones and is missing some. V, J and clone size derive from that table, while D and trimming were established from the DNA sequence. The repertoire holds some 550,000 clones, around 97% seen once, with around 0.058% in the top ten. Note on this clone: What it binds is not known.

This TCR came from a woman in her 30s in good health. Sequenced sample: naive CD4+ T cells sorted from blood. Subset noted: CD45RA+ positively selected. This chain links TRBV4-1 with TRBJ2-1; TRBD2 agrees at 11 bases. The DNA of the CDR3 is TGCGCCAGCAGGAAACTAGCGGGGGTGGACAATGAGCAGTTCTTC. It encodes CASRKLAGVDNEQFF.